This is a list of T cell receptor beta chains from one sample in a study of blood T cell repertoires in COVID-19. Sequencing was performed with immunoSEQ multiplex PCR; in TCRdb, only in-frame clones are kept and a portion is missing. Of approximately 64,000 clones in the sample, 70% to 90% were seen once. The specimen sequenced was PBMCs or T cells enriched from blood (not recorded which). These receptors all stem from a woman in her thirties or forties who had recovered from COVID-19. Both conserved end residues are part of each CDR3. D genes are given only for firm matches. Part of the rows lack a size; the others show once, few, many or a class for expanded clones.

>TRBV13|TRBJ2-1|TRBD1|few
CASSFETGKINEQFF
TGTGCCAGCAGCTTCGAGACAGGGAAAATCAATGAGCAGTTCTTC
>TRBV2|TRBJ1-1|-|-
CASRLGANTEAFF
TGTGCCAGCCGGTTGGGAGCGAACACTGAAGCTTTCTTT
>TRBV13|TRBJ2-5|TRBD2|once
CASIERLAGGRGAQYF
TGTGCCAGCATTGAACGACTAGCGGGGGGAAGAGGGGCCCAGTACTTC
>TRBV11-2|TRBJ2-2|TRBD2|-
CASRPPSGGHTGELFF
TGTGCCAGCAGACCCCCTAGCGGGGGACACACCGGGGAGCTGTTTTTT
>TRBV19|TRBJ1-4|-|once
CASSIDRTGIYEKLFF
TGTGCCAGTAGTATAGATCGTACAGGGATCTATGAAAAACTGTTTTTT
>TRBV9|TRBJ2-3|TRBD2|few
CASSFTGTRGDTQYF
TGTGCCAGCAGCTTCACCGGGACTAGGGGAGATACGCAGTATTTT
>TRBV5-4|TRBJ2-7|-|-
CASSRGAQDPSEQYF
TGTGCCAGCAGCCGGGGGGCACAGGATCCAAGCGAGCAGTACTTC
>TRBV14|TRBJ2-5|-|-
CASSQGLRVQETQYF
TGTGCCAGCAGCCAAGGGTTGAGGGTCCAAGAGACCCAGTACTTC
>TRBV5-4|TRBJ2-3|-|-
CASSLETGGSDTQYF
TGTGCCAGCAGCTTGGAGACAGGTGGTAGCGATACGCAGTATTTT
>TRBV6-5|TRBJ2-1|-|-
CASSDSVRNEQFF
TGTGCCAGCAGTGACTCCGTCAGAAATGAGCAGTTCTTC
>TRBV7-2|TRBJ2-6|-|-
CASSFSRGSGANVLTF
TGTGCCAGCAGCTTTAGCAGGGGCTCTGGGGCCAACGTCCTGACTTTC
>TRBV2|TRBJ2-1|TRBD2|-
CASRPSLAGALSEQFF
TGTGCCAGCAGGCCTTCGCTAGCGGGGGCCCTTAGTGAGCAGTTCTTC
>TRBV29-1|TRBJ2-1|TRBD1|-
CSVELGGGLGYEQFF
TGCAGCGTTGAATTAGGGGGCGGTTTAGGCTATGAGCAGTTCTTC
>TRBV12-2|TRBJ1-4|-|-
CASRFAGTGAVGEGFPEKLFF
TGTGCAAGTCGTTTCGCCGGGACAGGGGCGGTGGGGGAGGGTTTCCCTGAAAAACTGTTTTTT
>TRBV27|TRBJ1-2|TRBD1|-
CASSTGTGPWLGGYTF
TGTGCCAGCAGCACCGGGACAGGCCCTTGGTTGGGTGGCTACACCTTC